This TCR beta chain was identified in a study of blood T cell repertoires in COVID-19. Looking at the study overall: PBMCs, B-cell-depleted T cells, or T cells provided the cDNA or gDNA that made up the material.

The CDR3 is made up of 18 amino acids. Adults between about 18 and 89 years of age took part from 24 US areas. Cohort placement rested on clinical history that participants reported themselves. In the original analysis: Reference gene primer amplification in the assay estimated nucleated cell counts. Data came from immunoSEQ multiplex PCR; TCRdb stores just in-frame clones and leaves some out. V, J and clone size reflect that table, while D and trimming were determined from the DNA. The data show 250,000 to 300,000 clones, approximately 90% seen once. This chain links TRBV21-1 with TRBJ1-4; the D segment call TRBD1 is taken from the table without a DNA check. TRBV21-1 is a documented pseudogene. The material sequenced was PBMCs or T cells enriched from blood (not recorded which). This TCR was sampled from a woman in her thirties or forties with acute COVID-19. The CDR3 sequence: CASSKVLGTGQGNEKLFF. For the CDR3, the DNA is TGTGCCAGCAGCAAAGTACTGGGAACGGGACAGGGGAATGAAAAACTGTTTTTT.